These 7 T cell receptor beta chains were sequenced from one sample in a study of T cells in Graves' hyperthyroidism and ophthalmopathy. The CDR3 regions of TCR beta were amplified from RNA transcripts. HTBI primers drove first-round RT-PCR of the TCR CDR3. TCRdb fed the multiplex PCR reads into MiXCR, producing one record per CDR3 protein. The top ten hold over 3.5% of the sample, which has hundreds of thousands of distinct CDR3 sequences, roughly 14% seen once. What was sequenced was blood. The receptors come from a woman between 35 and 50 years old with Graves' ophthalmopathy.

J is TRBJ1-2 and V is TRBV6-2 or TRBV6-3, with 7 bases matching TRBD1. After removal of 6 bases from V and 4 bases from J, the junction contained 5 bases not matched to a gene. Germline V lookup: CDR1 MNHEY, CDR2 SVGEGT. This CDR3 comprises 13 residues. The CDR3 spells CASSETGIYGYTF. CDR3 DNA: TGTGCCAGCAGCGAGACAGGGATCTATGGCTACACCTTC.

This clonotype was seen at least ten times. The V and J genes are TRBV6-5 and TRBJ1-2, with TRBD1 matching 10 bases. The CDR3 has 16 amino acids. V trimming: 6 bases; J trimming: 6 bases; junction bases outside the gene matches: 13. Germline values: CDR1 MNHEY, CDR2 SVGAGI. CDR3 residues: CASRDPGQGKTNGYTF. The CDR3 DNA sequence: TGTGCCAGCAGGGACCCGGGACAGGGGAAAACTAATGGCTACACCTTC.

The chain recombines TRBV6-1 with TRBJ2-5; 8 positions agree with TRBD1. The V and J ends lost 2 bases and 4 bases, in that order; junction bases with no gene match: 9. Germline V lookup: CDR1 MNHNS, CDR2 SASEGT. This CDR3 spans 16 amino acids. CDR3 region: CASSESAARGLETQYF. In nucleotides, the CDR3 is TGTGCCAGCAGTGAATCGGCGGCCAGGGGGCTAGAGACCCAGTACTTC.

The rearrangement uses TRBV30 and TRBJ2-7; TRBD1 aligns across 8 bases. V trimming: 4 bases; J trimming: 3 bases; junction bases outside the gene matches: 5. The CDR3 runs to 13 residues. CDR1 GTSNPN and CDR2 SVGIG come from the germline V gene (reference sequence). The CDR3 loop reads CAWNRDRYYEQYF. The CDR3 DNA reads as TGTGCCTGGAACCGGGACAGGTACTACGAGCAGTACTTC.

This chain links TRBV19 with TRBJ2-5; the D gene is possibly TRBD1 (5 bases). Trimming took 4 bases from V and 6 from J, leaving 12 bases between them. CDR3 length: 13 amino acids. Germline CDR1 LNHDA, CDR2 SQIVND (reference sequence). In nucleotides, the CDR3 is TGTGCCAGTAGTACGACAGTGGGAAAGACCCAGTACTTC. The encoded protein is CASSTTVGKTQYF. Full variable domain (rest looked up from reference TRBV19 and TRBJ2-5): DGGITQSPKYLFRKEGQNVTLSCEQNLNHDAMYWYRQDPGQGLRLIYYSQIVNDFQKGDIAEGYSVSREKKESFPLTVTSAQKNPTAFYLCASSTTVGKTQYFGPGTRLLVL.

This clonotype was seen at least ten times. The DNA for the CDR3 is TGTGCCAGCAGCTTAGGTGCGGCTAGCGGATCCCTCGAGCAGTACTTC. Translating gives CASSLGAASGSLEQYF. J is TRBJ2-7 and V is TRBV7-2, with 7 bases aligning to TRBD2. CDR1 is SGHTA, CDR2 FQGNSA, per germline. The CDR3 length is 16 residues. Trimming cost V 1 base and J 6 bases; bases outside gene matches: 12.

This clonotype was picked up many times. The rearrangement uses TRBV2 and TRBJ1-4; perhaps TRBD1 as D (5 bases). The V and J ends lost 9 bases and 6 bases respectively, with 17 bases between them. CDR1 is SNHLY, CDR2 FYNNEI, per germline. This CDR3 is built from 14 residues. CDR3 residues: CARGSGTEYEKLFF. The CDR3, as DNA: TGTGCCAGAGGGAGCGGGACGGAGTATGAAAAACTGTTTTTT.